The next 3 T cell receptor beta chains were all read from a single sample in a study of cytomegalovirus exposure and HLA in healthy donors. Vbeta (60) and Jbeta (13) primers were used in the PCR. Sequencing used immunoSEQ multiplex PCR; TCRdb keeps in-frame clones, though not all of them. The sample yields about 120,000 clones, around 80% seen once. Sample: PBMCs. These receptors were taken from a woman between 55 and 75 years old in good health and CMV-seropositive.

The chain combines TRBV5-1 with TRBJ2-5; the match to TRBD2 covers 10 bases. Germline CDR1 SGHRS, CDR2 YFSETQ. Trimming cost V 1 base and J 5 bases; bases outside gene matches: 11. CDR3 size: 17 residues. The CDR3 nucleotides are TGCGCCAGCAGCTTGTTAGGCCTAGCGGGAGTGGTGGAGACCCAGTACTTC. This sequence encodes CASSLLGLAGVVETQYF.

The CDR3 DNA follows: TGTGCCAGCAGTTTATCAGAGGGAGTACTCGGCTCCTACAATGAGCAGTTCTTC. Protein product: CASSLSEGVLGSYNEQFF. This chain links TRBV28 with TRBJ2-1, with D perhaps matching TRBD2 (5 bases). The CDR3 is 18 residues long. In germline, CDR1 is MDHEN, CDR2 SYDVKM. Trimming shortened V by 1 base and J by 0 bases, and 16 bases separated the two germline ends. The variable domain in full, completed from reference TRBV28 and TRBJ2-1, reads DVKVTQSSRYLVKRTGEKVFLECVQDMDHENMFWYRQDPGLGLRLIYFSYDVKMKEKGDIPEGYSVSREKKERFSLILESASTNQTSMYLCASSLSEGVLGSYNEQFFGPGTRLTVL.

The chain carries TRBV10-3 and TRBJ2-1, with D tentatively TRBD2 (6 bases). Trimming removed 0 bases from V and 5 bases from J, with 14 bases in between. Germline CDR1 is ENHRY and CDR2 is SYGVKD. The CDR3 loop spans 16 amino acids. This chain's CDR3 is CAISESGGYFDNEQFF. For the CDR3, the DNA is TGTGCCATCAGTGAGTCTGGGGGGTATTTCGACAATGAGCAGTTCTTC.